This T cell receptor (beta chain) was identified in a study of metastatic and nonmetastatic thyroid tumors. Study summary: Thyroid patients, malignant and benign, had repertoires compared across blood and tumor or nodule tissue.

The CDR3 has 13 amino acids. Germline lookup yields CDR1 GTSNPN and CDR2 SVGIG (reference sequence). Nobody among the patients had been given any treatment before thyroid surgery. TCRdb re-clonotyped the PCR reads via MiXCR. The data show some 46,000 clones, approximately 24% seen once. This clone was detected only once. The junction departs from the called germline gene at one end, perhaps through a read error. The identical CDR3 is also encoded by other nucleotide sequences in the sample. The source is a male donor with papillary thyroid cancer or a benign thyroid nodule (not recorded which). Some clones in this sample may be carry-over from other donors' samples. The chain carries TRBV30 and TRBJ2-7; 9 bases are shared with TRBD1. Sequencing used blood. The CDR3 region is CAWSGTGIWEQYF. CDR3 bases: TGTGCCTGGTCCGGGACAGGGATATGGGAGCAGTACTTT.